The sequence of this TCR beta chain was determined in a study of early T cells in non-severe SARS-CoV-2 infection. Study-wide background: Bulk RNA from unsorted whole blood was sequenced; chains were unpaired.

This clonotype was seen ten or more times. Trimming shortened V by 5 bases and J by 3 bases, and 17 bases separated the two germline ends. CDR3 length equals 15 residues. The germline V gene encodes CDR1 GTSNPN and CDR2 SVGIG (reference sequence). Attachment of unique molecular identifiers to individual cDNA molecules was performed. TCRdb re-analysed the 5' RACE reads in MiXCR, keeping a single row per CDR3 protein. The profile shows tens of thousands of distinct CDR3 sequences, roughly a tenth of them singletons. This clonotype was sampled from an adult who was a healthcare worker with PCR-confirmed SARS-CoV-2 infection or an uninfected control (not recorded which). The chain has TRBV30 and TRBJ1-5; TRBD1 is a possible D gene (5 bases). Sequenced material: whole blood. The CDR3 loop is CAWSQGAENNQPQHF. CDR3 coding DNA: TGTGCCTGGTCCCAGGGCGCAGAAAACAATCAGCCCCAGCATTTT.